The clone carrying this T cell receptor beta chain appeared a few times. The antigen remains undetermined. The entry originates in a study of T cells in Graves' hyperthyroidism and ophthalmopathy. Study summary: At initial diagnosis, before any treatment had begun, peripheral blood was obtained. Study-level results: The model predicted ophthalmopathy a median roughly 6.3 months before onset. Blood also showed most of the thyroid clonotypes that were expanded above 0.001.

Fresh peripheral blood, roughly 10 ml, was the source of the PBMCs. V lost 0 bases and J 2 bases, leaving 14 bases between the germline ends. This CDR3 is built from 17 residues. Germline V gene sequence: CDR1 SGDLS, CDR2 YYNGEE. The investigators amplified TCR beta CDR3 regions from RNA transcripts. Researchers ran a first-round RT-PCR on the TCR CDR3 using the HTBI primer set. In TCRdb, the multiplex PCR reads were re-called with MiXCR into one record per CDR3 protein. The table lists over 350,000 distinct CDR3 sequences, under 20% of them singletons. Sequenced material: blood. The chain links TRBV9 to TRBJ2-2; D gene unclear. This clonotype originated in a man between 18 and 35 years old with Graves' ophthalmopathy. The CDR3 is CASSVAGARTNTGELFF. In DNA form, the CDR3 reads TGTGCCAGCAGCGTAGCTGGAGCACGCACTAACACCGGGGAGCTGTTTTTT.